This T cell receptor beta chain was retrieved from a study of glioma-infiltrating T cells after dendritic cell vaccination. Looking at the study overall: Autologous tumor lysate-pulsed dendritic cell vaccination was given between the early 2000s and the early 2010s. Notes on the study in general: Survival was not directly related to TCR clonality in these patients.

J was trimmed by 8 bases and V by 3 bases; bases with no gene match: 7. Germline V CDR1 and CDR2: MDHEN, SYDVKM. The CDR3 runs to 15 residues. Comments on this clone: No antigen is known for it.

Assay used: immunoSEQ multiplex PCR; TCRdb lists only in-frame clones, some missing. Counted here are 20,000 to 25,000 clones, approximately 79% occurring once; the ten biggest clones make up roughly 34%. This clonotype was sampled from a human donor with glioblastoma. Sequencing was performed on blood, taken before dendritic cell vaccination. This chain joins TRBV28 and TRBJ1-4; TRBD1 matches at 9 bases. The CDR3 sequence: CASSLTGTGREKLFF. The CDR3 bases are TGTGCCAGCAGTTTGACCGGGACAGGGAGGGAAAAACTGTTTTTT. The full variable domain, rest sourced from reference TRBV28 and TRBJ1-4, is DVKVTQSSRYLVKRTGEKVFLECVQDMDHENMFWYRQDPGLGLRLIYFSYDVKMKEKGDIPEGYSVSREKKERFSLILESASTNQTSMYLCASSLTGTGREKLFFGSGTQLSVL.